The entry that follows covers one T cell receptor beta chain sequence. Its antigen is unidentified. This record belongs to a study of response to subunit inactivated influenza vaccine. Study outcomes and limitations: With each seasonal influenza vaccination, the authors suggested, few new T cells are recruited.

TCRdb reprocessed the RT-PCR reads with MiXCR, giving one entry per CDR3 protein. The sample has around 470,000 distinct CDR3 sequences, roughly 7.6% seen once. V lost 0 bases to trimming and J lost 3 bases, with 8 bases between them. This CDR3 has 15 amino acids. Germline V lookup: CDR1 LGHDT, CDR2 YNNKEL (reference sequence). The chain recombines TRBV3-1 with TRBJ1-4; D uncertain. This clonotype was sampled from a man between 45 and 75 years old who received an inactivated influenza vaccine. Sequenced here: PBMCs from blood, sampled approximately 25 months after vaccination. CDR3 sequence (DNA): TGTGCCAGCAGCCAAGATAGGTTTCCTAATGAAAAACTGTTTTTT. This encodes CASSQDRFPNEKLFF.